This T cell receptor (beta chain) was observed in a study of OX40 agonist ivuxolimab in advanced cancers. Study-wide context: Treatment received earlier with anti-PD-1, anti-PD-L1 or anti-CTLA-4 agents was allowed, and under 50% had some.

Study-wide results and caveats: There were, on average, more expanded clones in CD8+ T cells than in CD4+.

The V gene lost 2 bases and the J gene lost 2 bases, with 13 bases spanning the gap. CDR3 length equals 15 residues. The germline gives CDR1 SEHNR, CDR2 FQNEAQ (reference sequence). Notes on this clone: What it binds is unknown.

Some clones are missing from TCRdb's copy, which holds only in-frame ones; the method was immunoSEQ multiplex PCR. The sample lists approximately 79,000 clones; over 85% were seen once. The starting material was CD4+ or CD8+ T cells sorted from blood, obtained in a trial of the OX40 agonist ivuxolimab. The TCR sequence derives from an adult with an advanced solid tumor such as melanoma, head and neck, liver or kidney cancer. The rearrangement links TRBV7-9 to TRBJ2-7; D perhaps matches TRBD1 (7 bases). DNA of the CDR3: TGTGCCAGCAGCTTACCCCAGGGGGGTACCTACGAGCAGTACTTC. Translation: CASSLPQGGTYEQYF.